The TCR beta chain described here comes from a study of blood T cell repertoires in COVID-19. Trimming cost V 4 bases and J 5 bases, with 11 bases left between them. The germline gives CDR1 SGHVS, CDR2 FNYEAQ. The CDR3 is made up of 13 amino acids. Sequenced by immunoSEQ multiplex PCR; TCRdb stores in-frame clones only, minus some. Here the sample spans roughly 91,000 clones, about four fifths being singletons. This clone was seen a handful of times. The sequence was collected from a man in his 70s with active or convalescent COVID-19. What was sequenced was peripheral blood. The rearrangement links TRBV7-6 to TRBJ2-5; no clear D. The CDR3 reads CASSSTGFETQYF. The CDR3 DNA reads TGTGCCAGCAGCTCGACCGGGTTCGAGACCCAGTACTTC.